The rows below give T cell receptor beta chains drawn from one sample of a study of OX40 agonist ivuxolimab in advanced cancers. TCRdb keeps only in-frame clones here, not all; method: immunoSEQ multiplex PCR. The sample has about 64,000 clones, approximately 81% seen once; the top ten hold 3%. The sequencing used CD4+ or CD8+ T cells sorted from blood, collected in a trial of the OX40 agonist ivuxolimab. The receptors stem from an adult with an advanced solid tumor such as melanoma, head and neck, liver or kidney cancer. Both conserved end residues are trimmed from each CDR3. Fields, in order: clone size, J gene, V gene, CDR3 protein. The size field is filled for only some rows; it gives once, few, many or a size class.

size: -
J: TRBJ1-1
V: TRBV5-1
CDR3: ASSSRLNTEAF

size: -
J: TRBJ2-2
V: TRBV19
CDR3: ASSMVLVVAGELF

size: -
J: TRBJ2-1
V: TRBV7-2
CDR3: ASSLEEGVIEQF

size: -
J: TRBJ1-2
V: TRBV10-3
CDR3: AISESGRRGGYT

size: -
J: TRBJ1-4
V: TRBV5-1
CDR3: ASSPGTHATNEKLF

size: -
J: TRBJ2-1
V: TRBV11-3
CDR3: ASSPTSLSYNEQF

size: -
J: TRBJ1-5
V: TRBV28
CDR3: ASSRIDRVGNQPQH

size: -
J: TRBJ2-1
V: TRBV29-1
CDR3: SVGQASNEQF

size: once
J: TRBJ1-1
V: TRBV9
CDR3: ASSVEWNTEAF

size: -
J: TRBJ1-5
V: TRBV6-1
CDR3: ASSETGNNQPQH

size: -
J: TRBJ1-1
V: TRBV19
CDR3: ASSTGQIQNTEAF

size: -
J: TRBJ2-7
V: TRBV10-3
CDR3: ANGPSSYEQY

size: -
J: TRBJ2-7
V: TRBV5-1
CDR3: ASSLGGTSGVYEQY

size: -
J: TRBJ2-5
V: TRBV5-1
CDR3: ASRMGHAREETQY

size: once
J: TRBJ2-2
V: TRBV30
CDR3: AWSPQGRTGELF

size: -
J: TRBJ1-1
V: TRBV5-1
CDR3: ASSPITGGENTEAF

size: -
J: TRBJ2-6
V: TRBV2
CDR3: ASSGVDPRSGANVLT

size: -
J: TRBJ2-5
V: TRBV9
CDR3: ASNHHGAAETQY

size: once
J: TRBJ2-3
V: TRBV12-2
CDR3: ASRLVSSTDTQY

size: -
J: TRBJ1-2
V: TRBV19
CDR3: ASSIWAGMEYGYT

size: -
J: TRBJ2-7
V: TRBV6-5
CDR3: ASSYSGQGAYEQY

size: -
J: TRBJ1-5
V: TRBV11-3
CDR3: ASSLDRADLSNQPQH

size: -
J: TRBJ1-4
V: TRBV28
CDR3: ASSPPQGKREKLF

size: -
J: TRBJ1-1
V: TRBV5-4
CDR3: ASSFPPWDTEAF

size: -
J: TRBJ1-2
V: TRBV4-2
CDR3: ASSQVIMGQPKIPPNYGYT

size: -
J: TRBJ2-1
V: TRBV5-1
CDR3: ASSLTSGRAKLYNEQF

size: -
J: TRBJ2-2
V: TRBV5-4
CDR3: ASSLGGGPGTGELF

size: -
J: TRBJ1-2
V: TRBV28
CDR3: ASSSLGASYGYT

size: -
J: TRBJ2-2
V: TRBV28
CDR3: ASTTPAGLGELF

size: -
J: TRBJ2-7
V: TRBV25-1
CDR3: ASSPRWTGNYEQY

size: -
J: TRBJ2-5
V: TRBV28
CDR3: ASSHRTTDQETQY

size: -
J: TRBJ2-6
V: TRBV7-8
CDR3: ASYRSSGANVLT

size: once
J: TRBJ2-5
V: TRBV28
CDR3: ASSSGPLYQETQY

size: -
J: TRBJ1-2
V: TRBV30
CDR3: AWMDVHYGYT

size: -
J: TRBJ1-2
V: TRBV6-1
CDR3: ASSERGSAHT

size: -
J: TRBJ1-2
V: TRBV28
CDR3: ASSRGFYGYT

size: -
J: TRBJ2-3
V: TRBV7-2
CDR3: ASSSYFPGRGPTDTQY

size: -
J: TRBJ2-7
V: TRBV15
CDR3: ATSKYAGAYEQY

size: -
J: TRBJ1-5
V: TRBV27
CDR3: ASSAGREQPQH

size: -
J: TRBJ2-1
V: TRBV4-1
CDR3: ASSQDRLLNEQF

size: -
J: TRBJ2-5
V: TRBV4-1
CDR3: ASSQEWGGETQY

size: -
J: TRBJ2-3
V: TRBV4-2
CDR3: ASSRKAGGHSPDTQY

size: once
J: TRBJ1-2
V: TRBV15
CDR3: ATSRDVGGYGYT

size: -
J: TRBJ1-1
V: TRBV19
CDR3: ARGAGDTEAF

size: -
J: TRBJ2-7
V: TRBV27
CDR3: ASMEAGTGNYEQY

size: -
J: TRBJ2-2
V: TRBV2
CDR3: ASRAGQGNTGELF